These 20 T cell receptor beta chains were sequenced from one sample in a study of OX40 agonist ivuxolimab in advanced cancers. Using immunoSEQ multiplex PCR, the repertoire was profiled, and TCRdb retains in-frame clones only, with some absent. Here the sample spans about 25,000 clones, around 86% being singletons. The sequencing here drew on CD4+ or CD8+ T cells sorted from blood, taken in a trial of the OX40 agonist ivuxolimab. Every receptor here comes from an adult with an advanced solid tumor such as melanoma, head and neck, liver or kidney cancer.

CDR3 region: CASSLGTWGGSYNEQFF. The CDR3 DNA reads TGTGCCAGCAGCTTAGGGACGTGGGGGGGCTCCTACAATGAGCAGTTCTTC. V gene TRBV7-9 combines with J gene TRBJ2-1, with TRBD2 matching over 7 bases. Looked up from germline, CDR1 is SEHNR and CDR2 is FQNEAQ (reference sequence). V was pared by 1 base and J by 0 bases, with 6 bases of the junction left unmatched. This CDR3 has 17 residues.

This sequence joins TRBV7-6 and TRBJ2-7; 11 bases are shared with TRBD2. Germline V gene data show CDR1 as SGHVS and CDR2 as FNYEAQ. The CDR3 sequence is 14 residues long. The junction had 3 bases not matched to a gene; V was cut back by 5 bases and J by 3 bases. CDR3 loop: CASSPGTSGYEQYF. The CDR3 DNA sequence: TGTGCCAGCAGCCCCGGGACTAGCGGCTACGAGCAGTACTTC.

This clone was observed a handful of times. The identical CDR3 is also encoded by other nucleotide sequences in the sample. CDR3 loop: CASSQGGGGRETQYF. Here the CDR3 DNA reads TGCGCCAGCAGCCAAGGCGGTGGGGGGCGGGAGACCCAGTACTTC. The V and J genes are TRBV4-1 and TRBJ2-5, with D perhaps being TRBD1 or TRBD2 (6 bases each). The CDR3 consists of 15 residues. Germline values: CDR1 MGHRA, CDR2 YSYEKL. Trimming pared 1 base from V and 5 bases from J, leaving 14 bases between.

CDR3 coding DNA: TGTGCCAGCAGTTTGTCGGCAGGGAGGCTCACAGATACGCAGTATTTT. It is translated as CASSLSAGRLTDTQYF. This sequence joins TRBV27 and TRBJ2-3, with D possibly matching TRBD2 (6 bases). Germline V gene data show CDR1 as MNHEY and CDR2 as SMNVEV (reference sequence). There are 16 residues in the CDR3. The V and J ends lost 3 bases and 2 bases respectively, with 15 bases between them.

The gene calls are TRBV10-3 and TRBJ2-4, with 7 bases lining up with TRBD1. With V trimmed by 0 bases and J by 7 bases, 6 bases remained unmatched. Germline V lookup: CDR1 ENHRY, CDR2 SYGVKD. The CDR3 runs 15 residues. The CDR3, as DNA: TGTGCCATCAGTGAGTCGGTTGGGACAGAGAACATTCAGTACTTC. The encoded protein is CAISESVGTENIQYF.

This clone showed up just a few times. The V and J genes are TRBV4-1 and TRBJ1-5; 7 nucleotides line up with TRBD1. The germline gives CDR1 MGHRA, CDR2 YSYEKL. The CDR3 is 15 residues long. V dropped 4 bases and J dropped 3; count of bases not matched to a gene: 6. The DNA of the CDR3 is TGCGCCAGCAGCCCGAGGGGGCTGAACAATCAGCCCCAGCATTTT. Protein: CASSPRGLNNQPQHF.

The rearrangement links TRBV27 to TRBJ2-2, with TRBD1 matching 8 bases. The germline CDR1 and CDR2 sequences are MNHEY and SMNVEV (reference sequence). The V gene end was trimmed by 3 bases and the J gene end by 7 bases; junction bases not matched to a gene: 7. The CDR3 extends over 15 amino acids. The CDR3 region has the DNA TGTGCCAGCAGTTTTCAGGGGGCGCCGGGCGGGGAGCTGTTTTTT. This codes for CASSFQGAPGGELFF.

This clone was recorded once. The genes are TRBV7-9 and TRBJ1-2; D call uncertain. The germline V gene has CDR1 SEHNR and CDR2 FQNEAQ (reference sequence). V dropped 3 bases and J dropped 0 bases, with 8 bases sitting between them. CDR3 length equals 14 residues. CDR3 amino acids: CASSFPKPNYGYTF. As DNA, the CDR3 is TGTGCCAGCAGCTTTCCCAAGCCTAACTATGGCTACACCTTC.

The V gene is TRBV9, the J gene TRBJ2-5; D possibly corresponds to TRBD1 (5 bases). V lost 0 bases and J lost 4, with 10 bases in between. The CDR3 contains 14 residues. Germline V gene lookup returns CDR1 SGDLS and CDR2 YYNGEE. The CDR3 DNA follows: TGTGCCAGCAGCGTAGCAGGGTCCACAGAGACCCAGTACTTC. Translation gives CASSVAGSTETQYF.

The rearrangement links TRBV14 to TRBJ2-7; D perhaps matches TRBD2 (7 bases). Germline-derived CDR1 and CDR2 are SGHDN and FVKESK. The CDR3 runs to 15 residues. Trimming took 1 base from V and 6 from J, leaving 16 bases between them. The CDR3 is CASSQAGGTFAEQYF. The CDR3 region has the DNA TGTGCCAGCAGCCAAGCGGGGGGCACATTCGCCGAGCAGTACTTC.

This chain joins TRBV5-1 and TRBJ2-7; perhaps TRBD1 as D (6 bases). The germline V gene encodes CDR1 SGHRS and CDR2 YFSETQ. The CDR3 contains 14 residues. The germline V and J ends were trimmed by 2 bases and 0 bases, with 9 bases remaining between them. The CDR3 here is CASSFDRPSYEQYF. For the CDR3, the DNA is TGCGCCAGCAGCTTTGACAGGCCCTCCTACGAGCAGTACTTC.

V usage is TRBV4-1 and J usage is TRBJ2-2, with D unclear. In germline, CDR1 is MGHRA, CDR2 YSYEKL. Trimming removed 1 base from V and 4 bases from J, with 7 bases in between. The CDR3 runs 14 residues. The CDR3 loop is CASSQVDGTGELFF. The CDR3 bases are TGCGCCAGCAGCCAAGTGGACGGCACCGGGGAGCTGTTTTTT.

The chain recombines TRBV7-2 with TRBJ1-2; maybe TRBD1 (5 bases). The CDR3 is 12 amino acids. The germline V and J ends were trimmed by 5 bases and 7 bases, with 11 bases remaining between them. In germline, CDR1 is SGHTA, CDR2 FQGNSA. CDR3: CASSAVGVGYTF. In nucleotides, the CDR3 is TGTGCCAGCAGCGCCGTGGGGGTTGGCTACACCTTC.

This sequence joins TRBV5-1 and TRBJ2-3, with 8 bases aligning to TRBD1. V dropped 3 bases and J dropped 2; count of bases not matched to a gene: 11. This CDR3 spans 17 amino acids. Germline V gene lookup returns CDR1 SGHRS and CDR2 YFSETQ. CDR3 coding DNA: TGCGCCAGCAGCTCTCCCCAGGGGGCCCCCCTCACAGATACGCAGTATTTT. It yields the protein CASSSPQGAPLTDTQYF.

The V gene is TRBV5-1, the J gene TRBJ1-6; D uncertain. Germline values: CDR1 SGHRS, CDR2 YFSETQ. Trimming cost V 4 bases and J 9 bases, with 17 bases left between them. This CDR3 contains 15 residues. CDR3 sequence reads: CASSTRETGRSPLHF. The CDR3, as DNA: TGCGCCAGCAGCACACGAGAAACCGGGCGTTCACCCCTCCACTTT.

CDR3 sequence (DNA): TGTGCCAGCAGCCCAACACTAGCGGGGGCCACAGATACGCAGTATTTT. This codes for CASSPTLAGATDTQYF. The V gene is TRBV5-4, the J gene TRBJ2-3, with 11 bases lining up with TRBD2. Germline CDR1 reads SGHNT; CDR2 reads YYREEE (reference sequence). V dropped 4 bases and J dropped 2; count of bases not matched to a gene: 6. The CDR3 is 16 residues long.

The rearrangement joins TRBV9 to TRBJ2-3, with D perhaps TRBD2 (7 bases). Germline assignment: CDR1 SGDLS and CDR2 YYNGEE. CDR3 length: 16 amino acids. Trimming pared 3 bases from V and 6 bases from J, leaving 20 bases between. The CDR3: CASSAPSGGAGDTQYF. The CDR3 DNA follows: TGTGCCAGCAGCGCCCCCTCTGGGGGGGCCGGGGATACGCAGTATTTT.

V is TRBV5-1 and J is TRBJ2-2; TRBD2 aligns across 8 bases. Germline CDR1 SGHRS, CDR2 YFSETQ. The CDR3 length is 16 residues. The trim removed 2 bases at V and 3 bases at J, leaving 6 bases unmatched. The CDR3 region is CASSFTSGQYTGELFF. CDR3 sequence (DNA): TGCGCCAGCAGCTTTACTAGCGGACAATACACCGGGGAGCTGTTTTTT. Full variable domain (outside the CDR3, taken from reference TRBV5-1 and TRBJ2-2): KAGVTQTPRYLIKTRGQQVTLSCSPISGHRSVSWYQQTPGQGLQFLFEYFSETQRNKGNFPGRFSGRQFSNSRSEMNVSTLELGDSALYLCASSFTSGQYTGELFFGEGSRLTVL.

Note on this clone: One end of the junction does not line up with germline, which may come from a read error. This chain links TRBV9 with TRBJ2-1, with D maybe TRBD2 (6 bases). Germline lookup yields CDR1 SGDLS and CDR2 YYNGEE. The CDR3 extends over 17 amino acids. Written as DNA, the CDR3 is TGTGCCAGCAACGTAGAGGAGCGGGTCAGCTCCTACAATGAGCAGTTCTTC. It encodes CASNVEERVSSYNEQFF.

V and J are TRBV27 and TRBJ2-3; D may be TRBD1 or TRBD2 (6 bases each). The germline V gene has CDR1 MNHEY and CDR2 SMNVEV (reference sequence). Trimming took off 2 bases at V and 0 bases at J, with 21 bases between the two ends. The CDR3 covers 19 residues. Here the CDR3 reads CASSLEGLERGVSTDTQYF. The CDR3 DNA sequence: TGTGCCAGCAGTTTAGAGGGGCTCGAGAGGGGGGTTAGCACAGATACGCAGTATTTT.